These 22 T cell receptor beta chains share one sample of origin, sequenced in a study of blood T cells in healthy people across ages. A second PCR of about 7 to 12 cycles used a sample-barcoded 5' primer and a J-beta primer mix. TCRdb used MiXCR to reprocess the 5' RACE reads, holding one entry per CDR3 protein. The sample carries 1.5 million or so distinct CDR3 sequences, roughly 43% recorded once. The sequenced sample consisted of blood. The receptors here all came from a woman under 30 in good health.

This rearrangement joins TRBV7-2 to TRBJ1-2; D is unclear. The V gene lost 5 bases and the J gene lost 5 bases, with 12 bases spanning the gap. The CDR3 runs to 13 residues. The V gene's germline CDR1 is SGHTA and CDR2 FQGNSA. This CDR3 reads CASSSRALYGYTF. DNA of the CDR3: TGTGCCAGCAGCAGCCGGGCATTATATGGCTACACCTTC.

The chain couples TRBV7-6 to TRBJ1-5; D is undetermined. Germline CDR1 reads SGHVS; CDR2 reads FNYEAQ. V dropped 2 bases and J dropped 4 bases, with 9 bases sitting between them. CDR3 length equals 14 residues. The CDR3 protein is CASSLWGKNQPQHF. In DNA form, the CDR3 reads TGTGCCAGCAGCTTATGGGGAAAGAATCAGCCCCAGCATTTT.

This clonotype was seen a handful of times. This chain joins TRBV7-3 and TRBJ2-3, with TRBD2 identical over 7 bases. V gave up 6 bases and J gave up 0 bases; unmatched junction bases: 9. From germline, CDR1 is SGHTA and CDR2 FQGTGA. The CDR3 consists of 16 residues. In nucleotides, the CDR3 is TGTGCCAGCAGTCGTGCTAGCGGAACTAGCACAGATACGCAGTATTTT. It is translated as CASSRASGTSTDTQYF.

The V and J genes are TRBV12-3 or TRBV12-4 and TRBJ2-1, with D perhaps assigned TRBD1 or TRBD2 (5 bases each). The CDR3 has 16 residues. The V and J ends lost 3 bases and 8 bases respectively, with 20 bases between them. In DNA, the CDR3 is TGTGCCAGCAGTTTTCTTACGGGGCCTGCTCTGGATGAGCAGTTCTTC. It translates to CASSFLTGPALDEQFF.

The chain carries TRBV27 and TRBJ2-2; D unresolved. The V gene's germline CDR1 is MNHEY and CDR2 SMNVEV (reference sequence). The length of the CDR3 is 14 residues. V dropped 2 bases and J dropped 0 bases, with 4 bases sitting between them. CDR3 amino acids: CASSLQTNTGELFF. The CDR3 coding sequence is TGTGCCAGCAGTTTACAGACGAACACCGGGGAGCTGTTTTTT.

This clonotype showed up just a few times. The chain links TRBV24-1 to TRBJ2-3; D might be TRBD1 (5 bases). V shed 5 bases and J shed 6 bases, with 17 bases lying between them. The CDR3 runs to 15 residues. Per the germline V gene, CDR1 is KGHDR and CDR2 is SFDVKD. CDR3 sequence reads: CATSVSGLGADTQYF. Here the CDR3 DNA reads TGTGCCACCAGTGTTTCAGGGCTCGGTGCGGATACGCAGTATTTT.

The CDR3 DNA is TGTGCCAGCAGTTCACTGCGAAATACGGGCACCGGGGAGCTGTTTTTT. It specifies CASSSLRNTGTGELFF. The chain uses TRBV12-3 or TRBV12-4 and TRBJ2-2, with no clear D. This CDR3 is built from 16 residues. V was trimmed by 4 bases and J by 4 bases, leaving 16 bases between them.

The CDR3 loop is CASSLGARRGPNEQFF. The CDR3 region has the DNA TGTGCCAGCAGTTTAGGGGCGCGTAGGGGGCCCAATGAGCAGTTCTTC. This rearrangement joins TRBV12-3 or TRBV12-4 to TRBJ2-1; 7 bases agree with TRBD1. V gave up 1 base and J gave up 6 bases; unmatched junction bases: 9. CDR3 length: 16 residues.

A few counts support this clonotype. The V call is TRBV27, the J call TRBJ2-7, with TRBD1 matching over 8 bases. Germline V gene sequence: CDR1 MNHEY, CDR2 SMNVEV (reference sequence). The length of the CDR3 is 14 residues. V was pared by 5 bases and J by 4 bases, with 7 bases of the junction left unmatched. The CDR3 nucleotides are TGTGCCAGCAGTGTCGCAGGGGGCGTGTACGAGCAGTACTTC. Its protein is CASSVAGGVYEQYF.

This rearrangement joins TRBV6-1 to TRBJ2-3; 13 positions agree with TRBD2. V was clipped by 7 bases and J by 7 bases; unmatched bases: 14. Looked up from germline, CDR1 is MNHNS and CDR2 is SASEGT. The CDR3 is made up of 17 amino acids. The CDR3 sequence: CASTSSGLAGDPNTQYF. The DNA of the CDR3 is TGTGCCAGCACCTCTAGTGGACTAGCGGGAGACCCGAATACGCAGTATTTT.

The V call is TRBV5-6, the J call TRBJ2-4; D is undetermined. CDR1 is SGHDT, CDR2 YYEEEE, per germline. This CDR3 is built from 15 residues. V lost 4 bases and J lost 1, with 12 bases in between. The DNA of the CDR3 is TGTGCCAGCAGCGCCGGACGATTGGCCAAAAACATTCAGTACTTC. It translates to CASSAGRLAKNIQYF.

This clonotype was seen only a few times. The gene calls are TRBV20-1 and TRBJ1-2; TRBD1 is a possible D gene (6 bases). This CDR3 is built from 12 residues. The V end was cut by 6 bases, the J end by 4 bases, with 12 bases between. Germline V gives CDR1 DFQATT, CDR2 SNEGSKA (reference sequence). The CDR3 here is CSAGAAAYGYTF. The CDR3 nucleotides read TGCAGTGCGGGGGCGGCAGCCTATGGCTACACCTTC.

The V and J genes are TRBV21-1 and TRBJ1-1. TRBV21-1 is recorded as a pseudogene. The CDR3 contains 13 residues. Here the CDR3 DNA reads TGTGCCAGCAGCAAAGGAGAGAACACTGAAGCTTTCTTT. Translation: CASSKGENTEAFF.

The chain uses TRBV2 and TRBJ2-5, with TRBD2 identical over 9 bases. The J call may be in error: the DNA end matches TRBJ2-7 better. CDR1 is SNHLY and CDR2 is FYNNEI in the germline V gene. The CDR3 totals 14 residues. Here the CDR3 DNA reads TGTGCCAGCAGTTTAGCGGGAGCCGTATACGAGCAGTACTTC. It translates to CASSLAGAVYEQYF.

The CDR3 DNA is TGTGCCAGCAGTGACCCTCTTTTTCCCTACGAGCAGTACTTC. Translated: CASSDPLFPYEQYF. This chain uses TRBV25-1 with TRBJ2-7; D remains ambiguous. V was cut by 3 bases and J by 2 bases, with 11 bases left in between. CDR3 length: 14 residues. Looked up from germline, CDR1 is MGHDK and CDR2 is SYGVNS.

This chain connects TRBV24-1 to TRBJ1-5; 8 bases line up with TRBD1. The CDR3 is 15 residues long. Germline V CDR1 and CDR2: KGHDR, SFDVKD. V shed 4 bases, J shed 7 bases, and the junction held 8 bases outside the gene matches. The CDR3 DNA sequence: TGTGCCACCAGTGAATCTCAGGGGGCCATCCAGCCCCAGCATTTT. This encodes CATSESQGAIQPQHF.

The V call is TRBV9, the J call TRBJ1-2; TRBD1 might be the D (5 bases). Between the trimmed V and J ends, which lost 4 bases and 8 bases, there was a span of 9 bases. The V gene's germline CDR1 is SGDLS and CDR2 YYNGEE. This CDR3 region has 11 residues. The DNA of the CDR3 is TGTGCCAGCAGCACCCGGGGCGGCTACACCTTC. Amino acid sequence: CASSTRGGYTF.

Notes on this clonotype: The junction and the germline gene differ at one end; a read error may be behind it. This chain links TRBV7-2 with TRBJ2-3; D is undetermined. Germline CDR1 SGHTA, CDR2 FQGNSA. The CDR3 loop spans 13 amino acids. The CDR3 reads CANSLRITDTQYF. DNA for the CDR3: TGTGCCAACAGCTTACGCATAACAGATACGCAGTATTTT.

CDR3 sequence (DNA): TGCGCCAGCAGTCACACGACGAACACCGGGGAGCTGTTTTTT. Its translation is CASSHTTNTGELFF. The rearrangement uses TRBV5-1 and TRBJ2-2; the D is unclear. Looked up from germline, CDR1 is SGHRS and CDR2 is YFSETQ. This CDR3 contains 14 residues. V was trimmed by 5 bases and J by 0 bases, leaving 8 bases between them.

CDR3 bases: TGTGCCAGCAGCCCAGGACTAGCGTTCGACGAGCAGTACTTC. Its protein product is CASSPGLAFDEQYF. This chain uses TRBV12-3 or TRBV12-4 with TRBJ2-5; 9 positions agree with TRBD2. With the DNA end fitting TRBJ2-7 better, the J assignment may be wrong. This CDR3 has 14 amino acids.

This chain connects TRBV28 to TRBJ2-3; TRBD1 might be the D (5 bases). Germline V lookup: CDR1 MDHEN, CDR2 SYDVKM. The CDR3 covers 18 residues. Between the trimmed V and J ends, which lost 10 bases and 6 bases, there was a span of 32 bases. CDR3 in amino acids: CATPWGCENISGADTQYF. The CDR3 DNA sequence: TGTGCCACCCCCTGGGGCTGTGAAAATATTAGTGGCGCCGATACGCAGTATTTT.

As regards this clonotype: An end of the junction differs from the germline gene, which may be a read error. The genes are TRBV9 and TRBJ1-6; 8 nucleotides match TRBD1. The CDR3 covers 18 residues. Germline CDR1 and CDR2: SGDLS and YYNGEE. The DNA for the CDR3 is TGTGCCGGCAGCGGAGGGGGACAGGCGAGCTCCTATAATTCACCCCTCCACTTT. It specifies CAGSGGGQASSYNSPLHF.